Following are 4 T cell receptor beta chains from one sample sequenced in a study of monozygotic twins with inflammatory bowel disease. TCRdb reprocessed the 5' RACE reads, keeping one entry per CDR3 protein, no DNA. In all, the sample yields about 160,000 distinct CDR3 sequences. The sequencing sample was made of blood. These receptors were collected from a human donor with ulcerative colitis or Crohn's disease, or a healthy co-twin of an affected twin (not recorded which).

The rearrangement joins TRBV5-1 to TRBJ1-6; TCRdb reports TRBD1, a call that lacks DNA to check it against. CDR1 SGHRS and CDR2 YFSETQ come from the germline V gene. There are 19 residues in the CDR3. The CDR3 sequence: CASSLAPAGGLGFHSPLHF.

The genes are TRBV6-4 and TRBJ2-2. Germline assignment: CDR1 MRHNA and CDR2 SNTAGT. This CDR3 is built from 13 residues. CDR3: CASGAPDTGELFF.

The chain is built from TRBV5-1 and TRBJ2-2; the D gene TCRdb calls, TRBD1, cannot be checked with no DNA. The V gene's germline CDR1 is SGHRS and CDR2 YFSETQ. The CDR3 has 15 amino acids. The CDR3 region is CASSQRGENTGELFF.

This chain uses TRBV6-2 or TRBV6-3 with TRBJ2-7. The CDR3 extends over 14 amino acids. Germline CDR1 is MNHEY and CDR2 is SVGEGT. CDR3 sequence reads: CASSYWTDSYEQYF.